This TCR beta chain originates from a study of blood T cells in healthy people across ages. The germline gives CDR1 LGHDT, CDR2 YNNKEL (reference sequence). The CDR3 has 13 residues. With 4 bases removed from V and 8 bases from J, the gap between germline ends came to 14 bases. General study results and limits: With age, beta diversity per million T cells declined roughly linearly, significantly by 30 to 50. Estimated diversity, derived from one million T cells, was regarded as an underestimate.

Next came a second PCR, run for about 7 to 12 cycles, which used a sample-barcoded 5' primer along with a J-beta primer mix. TCRdb independently ran MiXCR on the 5' RACE reads; one entry per CDR3 protein. This table holds about 1,600,000 distinct CDR3 sequences, 35% to 45% found once. Caucasian individuals from Russia who were healthy and aged roughly 6 to 95 acted as donors. Concerning this clonotype itself: Antigen specificity is unknown.

The J gene is TRBJ1-1, the V gene TRBV3-1; D is uncertain. The sequenced material came from blood. The TCR comes from a woman younger than 30 in good health. This CDR3 reads CASSRRRPGEAFF. The CDR3 nucleotides are TGTGCCAGCAGCCGACGTAGGCCGGGGGAAGCTTTCTTT.